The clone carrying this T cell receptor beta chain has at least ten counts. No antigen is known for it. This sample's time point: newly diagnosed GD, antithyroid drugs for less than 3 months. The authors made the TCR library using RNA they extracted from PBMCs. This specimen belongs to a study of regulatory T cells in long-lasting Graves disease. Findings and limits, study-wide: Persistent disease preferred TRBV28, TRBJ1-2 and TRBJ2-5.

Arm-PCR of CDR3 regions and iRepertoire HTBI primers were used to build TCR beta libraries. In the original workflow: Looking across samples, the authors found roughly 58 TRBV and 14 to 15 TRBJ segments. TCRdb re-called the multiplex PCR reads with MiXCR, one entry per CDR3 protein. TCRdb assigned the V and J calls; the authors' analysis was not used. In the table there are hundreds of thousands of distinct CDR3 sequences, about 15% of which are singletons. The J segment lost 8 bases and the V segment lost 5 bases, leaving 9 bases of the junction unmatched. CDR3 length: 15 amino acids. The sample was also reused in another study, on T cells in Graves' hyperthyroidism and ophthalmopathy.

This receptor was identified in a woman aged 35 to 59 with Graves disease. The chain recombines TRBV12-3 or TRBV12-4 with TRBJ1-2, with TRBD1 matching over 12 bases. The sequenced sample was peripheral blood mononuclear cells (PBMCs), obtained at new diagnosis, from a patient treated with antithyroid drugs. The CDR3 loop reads CASSPGTGGIEGYTF. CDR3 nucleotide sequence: TGTGCCAGCAGTCCTGGGACAGGGGGCATTGAAGGCTACACCTTC.